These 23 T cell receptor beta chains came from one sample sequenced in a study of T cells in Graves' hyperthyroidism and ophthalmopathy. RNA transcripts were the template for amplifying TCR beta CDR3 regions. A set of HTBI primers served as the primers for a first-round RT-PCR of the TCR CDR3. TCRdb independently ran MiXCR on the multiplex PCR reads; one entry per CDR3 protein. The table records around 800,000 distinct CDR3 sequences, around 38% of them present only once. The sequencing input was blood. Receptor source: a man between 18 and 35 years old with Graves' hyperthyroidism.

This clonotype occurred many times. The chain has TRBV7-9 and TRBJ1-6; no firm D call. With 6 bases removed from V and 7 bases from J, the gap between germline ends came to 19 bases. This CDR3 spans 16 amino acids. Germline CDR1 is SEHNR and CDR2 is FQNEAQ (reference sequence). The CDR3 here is CASSPSLGQTNSPLHF. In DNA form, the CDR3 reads TGTGCCAGCAGTCCCTCCCTTGGGCAGACGAATTCACCCCTCCACTTT.

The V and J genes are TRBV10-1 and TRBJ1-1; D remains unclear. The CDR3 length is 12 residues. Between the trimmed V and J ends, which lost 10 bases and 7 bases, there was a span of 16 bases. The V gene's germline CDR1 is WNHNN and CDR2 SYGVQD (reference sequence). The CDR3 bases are TGCGCCACAGATCGGACGGACGATGAAGCTTTCTTT. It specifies CATDRTDDEAFF.

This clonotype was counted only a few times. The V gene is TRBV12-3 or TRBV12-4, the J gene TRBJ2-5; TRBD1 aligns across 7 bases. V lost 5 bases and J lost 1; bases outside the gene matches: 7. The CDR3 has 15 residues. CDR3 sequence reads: CASSPSGTVQETQYF. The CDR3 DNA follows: TGTGCCAGCAGTCCGTCCGGGACAGTCCAAGAGACCCAGTACTTC.

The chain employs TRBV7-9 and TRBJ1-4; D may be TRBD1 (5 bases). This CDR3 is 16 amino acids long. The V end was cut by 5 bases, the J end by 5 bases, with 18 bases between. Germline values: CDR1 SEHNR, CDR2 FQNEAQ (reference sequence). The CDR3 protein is CASSDIQEGGNEKLFF. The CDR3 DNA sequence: TGTGCCAGCAGCGATATACAGGAGGGTGGGAATGAAAAACTGTTTTTT.

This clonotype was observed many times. Written as DNA, the CDR3 is TGTGCCAGCAGCTTCGACGGTTACGAAGCTTTCTTT. The encoded protein is CASSFDGYEAFF. The chain combines TRBV9 with TRBJ1-1; the D is unclear. CDR1 is SGDLS, CDR2 YYNGEE, per germline. The V gene lost 4 bases and the J gene lost 8 bases, with 12 bases spanning the gap. The CDR3 is made up of 12 amino acids.

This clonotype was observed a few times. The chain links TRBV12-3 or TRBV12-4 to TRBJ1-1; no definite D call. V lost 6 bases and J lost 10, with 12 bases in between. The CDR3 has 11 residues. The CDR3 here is CASSSTSSAFF. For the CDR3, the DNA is TGTGCCAGCAGCTCCACATCATCAGCTTTCTTT.

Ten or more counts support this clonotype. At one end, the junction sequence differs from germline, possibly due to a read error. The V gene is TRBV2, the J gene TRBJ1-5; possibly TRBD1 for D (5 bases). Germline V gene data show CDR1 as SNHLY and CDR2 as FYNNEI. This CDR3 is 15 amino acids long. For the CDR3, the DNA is TGTGCCAGCAGTGAATCGAGAGGGGAGAATCCGCCCCAGCATTTT. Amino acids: CASSESRGENPPQHF.

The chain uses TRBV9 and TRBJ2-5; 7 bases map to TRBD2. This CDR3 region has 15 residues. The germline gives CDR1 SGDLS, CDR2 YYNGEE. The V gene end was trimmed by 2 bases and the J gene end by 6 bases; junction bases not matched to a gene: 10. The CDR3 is CASSVVRGVVKTQYF. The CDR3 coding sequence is TGTGCCAGCAGCGTTGTACGGGGGGTTGTGAAGACCCAGTACTTC.

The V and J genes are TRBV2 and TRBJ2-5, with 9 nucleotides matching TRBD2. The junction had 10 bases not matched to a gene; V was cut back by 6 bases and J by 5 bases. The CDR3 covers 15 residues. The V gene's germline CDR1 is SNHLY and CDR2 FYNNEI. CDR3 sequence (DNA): TGTGCCAGCAGCCTCCAGGGACTAGCCGAGGAGACCCAGTACTTC. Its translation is CASSLQGLAEETQYF.

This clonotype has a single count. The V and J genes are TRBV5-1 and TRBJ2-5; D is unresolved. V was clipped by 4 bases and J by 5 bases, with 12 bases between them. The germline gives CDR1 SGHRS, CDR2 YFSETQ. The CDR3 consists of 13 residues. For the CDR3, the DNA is TGCGCCAGCAGCCCGGTGGTTGAGGAGACCCAGTACTTC. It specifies CASSPVVEETQYF.

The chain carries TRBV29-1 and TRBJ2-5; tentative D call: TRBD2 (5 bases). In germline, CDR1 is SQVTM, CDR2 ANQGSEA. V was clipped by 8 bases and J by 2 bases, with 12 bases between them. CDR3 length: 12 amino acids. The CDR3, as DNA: TGCAGCCCGGAAGGCGGGCAAGAGACCCAGTACTTC. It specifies CSPEGGQETQYF.

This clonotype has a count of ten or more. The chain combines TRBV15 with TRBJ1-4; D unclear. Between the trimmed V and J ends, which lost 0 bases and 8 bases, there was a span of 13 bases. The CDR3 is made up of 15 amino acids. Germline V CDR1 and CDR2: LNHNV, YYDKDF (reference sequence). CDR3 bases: TGTGCCACCAGCAGAGAAGTACGTTTGGAGGAAAAACTGTTTTTT. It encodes CATSREVRLEEKLFF.

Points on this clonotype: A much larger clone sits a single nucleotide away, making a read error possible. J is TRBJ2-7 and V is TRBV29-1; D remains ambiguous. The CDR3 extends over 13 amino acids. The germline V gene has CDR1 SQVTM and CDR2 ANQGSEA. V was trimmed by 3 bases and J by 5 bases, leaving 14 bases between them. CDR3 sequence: CSVEFGSVNEQYF. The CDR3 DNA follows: TGCAGCGTTGAGTTCGGGTCGGTGAACGAGCAGTACTTC.

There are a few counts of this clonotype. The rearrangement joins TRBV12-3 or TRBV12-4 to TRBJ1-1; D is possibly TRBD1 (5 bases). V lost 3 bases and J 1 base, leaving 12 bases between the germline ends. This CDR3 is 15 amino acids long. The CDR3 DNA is TGTGCCAGCAGTTTCTCGAGGGACTCGAACACTGAAGCTTTCTTT. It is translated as CASSFSRDSNTEAFF.

The CDR3 DNA follows: TGTGCCAGCAGTTCGTTAAAACTGGGACAGTCCTACGAGCAGTACTTC. It encodes CASSSLKLGQSYEQYF. This chain links TRBV12-3 or TRBV12-4 with TRBJ2-7; 7 nucleotides match TRBD1. The length of the CDR3 is 16 residues. V lost 4 bases to trimming and J lost 1 base; unmatched junction nucleotides: 10.

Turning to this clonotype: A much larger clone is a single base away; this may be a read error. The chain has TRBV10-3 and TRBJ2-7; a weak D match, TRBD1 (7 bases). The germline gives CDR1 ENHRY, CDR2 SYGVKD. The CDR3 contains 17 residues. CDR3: CAVSLPRRDSSSYEQYF. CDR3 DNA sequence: TGTGCCGTCAGTTTACCGAGGCGGGACAGTAGCTCCTACGAGCAGTACTTC.

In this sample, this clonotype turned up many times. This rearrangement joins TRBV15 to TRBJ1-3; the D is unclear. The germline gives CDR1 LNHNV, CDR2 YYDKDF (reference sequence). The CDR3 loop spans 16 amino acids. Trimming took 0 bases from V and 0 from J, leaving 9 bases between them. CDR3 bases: TGTGCCACCAGCAGAGAACCCACGGGCTCTGGAAACACCATATATTTT. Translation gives CATSREPTGSGNTIYF. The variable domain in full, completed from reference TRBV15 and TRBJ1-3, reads DAMVIQNPRYQVTQFGKPVTLSCSQTLNHNVMYWYQQKSSQAPKLLFHYYDKDFNNEADTPDNFQSRRPNTSFCFLDIRSPGLGDTAMYLCATSREPTGSGNTIYFGEGSWLTVV.

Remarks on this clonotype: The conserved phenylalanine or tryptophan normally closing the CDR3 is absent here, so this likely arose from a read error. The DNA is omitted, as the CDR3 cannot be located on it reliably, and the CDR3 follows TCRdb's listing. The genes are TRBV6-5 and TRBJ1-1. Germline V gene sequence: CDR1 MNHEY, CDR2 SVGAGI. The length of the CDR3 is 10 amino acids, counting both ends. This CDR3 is CASSPEASFS.

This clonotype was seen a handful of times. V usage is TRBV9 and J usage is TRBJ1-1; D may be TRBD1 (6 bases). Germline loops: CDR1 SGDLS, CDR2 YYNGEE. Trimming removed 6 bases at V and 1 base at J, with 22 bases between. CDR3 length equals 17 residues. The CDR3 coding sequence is TGTGCCAGCACCCTAAGGGCTGTGACGGACAGGAACACTGAAGCTTTCTTT. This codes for CASTLRAVTDRNTEAFF.

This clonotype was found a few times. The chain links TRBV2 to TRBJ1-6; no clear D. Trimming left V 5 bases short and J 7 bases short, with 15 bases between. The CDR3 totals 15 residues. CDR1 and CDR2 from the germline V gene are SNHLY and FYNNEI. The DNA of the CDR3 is TGTGCCAGCAGTTATAGTAGGCAAGGGAATTCACCCCTCCACTTT. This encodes CASSYSRQGNSPLHF. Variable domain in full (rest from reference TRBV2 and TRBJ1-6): EPEVTQTPSHQVTQMGQEVILRCVPISNHLYFYWYRQILGQKVEFLVSFYNNEISEKSEIFDDQFSVERPDGSNFTLKIRSTKLEDSAMYFCASSYSRQGNSPLHFGNGTRLTVT.

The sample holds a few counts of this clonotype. The CDR3 DNA reads as TGTGCCAGCAGCTTTTCCCCCTCGCATGGCTACACCTTC. It codes for CASSFSPSHGYTF. V gene TRBV5-5 combines with J gene TRBJ1-2; D call uncertain. The germline V and J ends were trimmed by 2 bases and 6 bases, with 11 bases remaining between them. This CDR3 region has 13 residues. Germline values: CDR1 SGHKS, CDR2 YYEKEE (reference sequence).

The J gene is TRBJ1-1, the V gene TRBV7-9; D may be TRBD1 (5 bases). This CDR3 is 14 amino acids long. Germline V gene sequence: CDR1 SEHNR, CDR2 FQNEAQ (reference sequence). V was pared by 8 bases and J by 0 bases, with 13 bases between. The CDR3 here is CASRGGNMNTEAFF. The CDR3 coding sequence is TGTGCCAGCCGCGGGGGAAATATGAACACTGAAGCTTTCTTT.

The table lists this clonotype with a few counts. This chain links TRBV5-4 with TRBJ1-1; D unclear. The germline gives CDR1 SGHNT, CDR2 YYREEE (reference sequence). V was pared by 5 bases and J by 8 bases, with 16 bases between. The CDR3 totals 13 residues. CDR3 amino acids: CASSSTAPGEAFF. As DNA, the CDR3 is TGTGCCAGCAGTTCTACAGCCCCCGGAGAAGCTTTCTTT.